The T cell receptor (beta chain) under discussion was sequenced for a study of OX40 agonist ivuxolimab in advanced cancers. Study details: Patients were dosed intravenously with ivuxolimab at 0.01 to 10 mg/kg every 2 weeks.

TCRdb's copy holds only in-frame clones and misses some; the assay was immunoSEQ multiplex PCR. The sample consists of more than 65,000 clones, about 85% of them appearing once. The V and J ends lost 3 bases and 5 bases, in that order; junction bases with no gene match: 7. The CDR3 sequence is 16 residues long. CDR1 is SGHNT and CDR2 is YYREEE in the germline V gene (reference sequence). A word on this clone: Antigen specificity is unknown.

Points from the study as a whole: The study did not work out the antigen specificity of the expanded peripheral T cells.

V is TRBV5-4 and J is TRBJ2-2, with 10 bases aligning to TRBD2. The sequence derives from an adult with an advanced solid tumor such as melanoma, head and neck, liver or kidney cancer. The sample consisted of CD4+ or CD8+ T cells sorted from blood, taken in a trial of the OX40 agonist ivuxolimab. The CDR3, as DNA: TGTGCCAGCAGCTCGAGCGGGGGGGCGGTAACCGGGGAGCTGTTTTTT. Translated: CASSSSGGAVTGELFF.